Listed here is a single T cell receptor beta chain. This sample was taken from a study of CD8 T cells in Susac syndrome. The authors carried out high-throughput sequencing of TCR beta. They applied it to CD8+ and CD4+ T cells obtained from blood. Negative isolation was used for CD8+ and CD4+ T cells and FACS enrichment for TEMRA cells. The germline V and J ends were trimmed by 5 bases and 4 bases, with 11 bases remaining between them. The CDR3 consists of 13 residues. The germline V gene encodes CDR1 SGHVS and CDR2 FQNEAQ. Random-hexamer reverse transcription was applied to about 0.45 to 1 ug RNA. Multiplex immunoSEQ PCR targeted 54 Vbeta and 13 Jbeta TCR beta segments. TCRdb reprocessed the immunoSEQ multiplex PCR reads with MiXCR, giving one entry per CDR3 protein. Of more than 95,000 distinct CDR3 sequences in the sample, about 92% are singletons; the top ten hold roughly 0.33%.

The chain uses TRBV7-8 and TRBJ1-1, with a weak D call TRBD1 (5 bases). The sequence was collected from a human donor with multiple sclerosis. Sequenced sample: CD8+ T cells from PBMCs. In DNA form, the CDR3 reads TGTGCCAGCAGCGGGGGGGTAGGCACTGAAGCTTTCTTT. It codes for CASSGGVGTEAFF.